The clone carrying this T cell receptor (beta chain) was picked up one time. Some clones are missing from TCRdb's copy, which holds only in-frame ones; the method was immunoSEQ multiplex PCR. The table lists around 55,000 clones, around nine tenths of them singletons. This specimen belongs to a study of control samples from healthy donors and cancer patients. V dropped 0 bases and J dropped 9 bases, with 21 bases sitting between them. Germline V lookup: CDR1 SGHVS, CDR2 FNYEAQ. The CDR3 is 17 residues long. The source of this sequence is a man in his forties with colorectal cancer. This chain joins TRBV7-6 and TRBJ2-1; D is possibly TRBD2 (6 bases). The sample was PBMCs. CDR3 DNA: TGTGCCAGCAGCTTAGCGCGGGACGGGAGCGTACGATTTGAGCAGTTCTTC. This gives the protein CASSLARDGSVRFEQFF.